This TCR beta chain emerged from a study of blood T cell repertoires in COVID-19. Study-wide background: Nucleic acid was either cDNA or gDNA, and it came from T cells, B-cell-depleted T cells, or PBMCs.

Assay: immunoSEQ multiplex PCR; the TCRdb copy retains only in-frame clones and omits some. The profile shows about 45,000 clones, 80% to 95% of them singletons. The CDR3 has 14 residues. CDR1 KGHDR and CDR2 SFDVKD come from the germline V gene. Trimming shortened V by 9 bases and J by 5 bases, and 15 bases separated the two germline ends. Sequenced input: peripheral blood. The V call is TRBV24-1, the J call TRBJ2-2; maybe TRBD2 (7 bases). The receptor was derived from a human donor in a cohort sampled during active COVID-19. CDR3 in DNA: TGTGCCACCGGATCCGGGGGGCGGACCGGGGAGCTGTTTTTT. Protein: CATGSGGRTGELFF.